The 18 T cell receptor beta chains in this list originate from one sample, sequenced in a study of shared clonotypes between healthy human individuals. Method: immunoSEQ multiplex PCR; TCRdb's copy keeps in-frame clones and lacks some. The sample shows over 1.4 million clones, roughly 96% of them seen only once. Input material: naive CD4+ T cells sorted from blood. Subset reported: CD45RA+ positively selected. All receptors come from a man under 40 in good health.

J is TRBJ2-1 and V is TRBV6-5, with 8 bases that match TRBD1. The CDR3 consists of 14 residues. CDR1 and CDR2 (germline): MNHEY, SVGAGI. The junction had 5 bases not matched to a gene; V was cut back by 6 bases and J by 4 bases. The CDR3 reads CASSKTGVYNEQFF. Written as DNA, the CDR3 is TGTGCCAGCAGCAAGACAGGGGTGTACAATGAGCAGTTCTTC.

The rearrangement links TRBV5-1 to TRBJ1-4; TRBD1 agrees at 7 bases. This CDR3 region has 15 residues. CDR1 is SGHRS, CDR2 YFSETQ, per germline. V trimming: 1 base; J trimming: 3 bases; junction bases outside the gene matches: 3. CDR3 loop: CASSLRGQPNEKLFF. The CDR3 DNA reads as TGCGCCAGCAGCTTGCGGGGACAGCCTAATGAAAAACTGTTTTTT.

CDR3 loop: CAIRDSGLNEQFF. CDR3 in DNA: TGTGCCATCAGGGACTCGGGTCTTAATGAGCAGTTCTTC. This chain uses TRBV10-3 with TRBJ2-1; a possible D gene is TRBD2 (5 bases). The CDR3 extends over 13 amino acids. Trimming took off 6 bases at V and 7 bases at J, with 13 bases between the two ends. Germline values: CDR1 ENHRY, CDR2 SYGVKD.

This chain connects TRBV6-5 to TRBJ1-1; a possible D gene is TRBD1 (5 bases). Germline V gene sequence: CDR1 MNHEY, CDR2 SVGAGI. The CDR3 covers 15 residues. Trimming cost V 5 bases and J 0 bases, with 13 bases left between them. The CDR3 reads CASSRGRQMNTEAFF. The CDR3 DNA reads as TGTGCCAGCAGTAGGGGACGGCAGATGAACACTGAAGCTTTCTTT.

CDR3 residues: CASSVNTPRGKLNDGNEKLFF. CDR3 nucleotides: TGTGCCAGCAGCGTAAATACGCCCAGGGGAAAACTGAATGACGGGAATGAAAAACTGTTTTTT. The genes are TRBV9 and TRBJ1-4; perhaps TRBD1 as D (6 bases). Trimming took off 1 base at V and 5 bases at J, with 30 bases between the two ends. Germline V CDR1 and CDR2: SGDLS, YYNGEE. The CDR3 consists of 21 residues.

The CDR3 reads CATKVTYSSYNEQFF. CDR3 nucleotide sequence: TGTGCCACAAAAGTCACCTACAGCTCCTACAATGAGCAGTTCTTC. The chain has TRBV27 and TRBJ2-1; no clear D gene. CDR1 and CDR2 from the germline V gene are MNHEY and SMNVEV (reference sequence). The CDR3 totals 15 residues. V was cut by 10 bases and J by 0 bases, with 16 bases left in between.

V usage is TRBV9 and J usage is TRBJ2-5, with TRBD2 matching 8 bases. In germline, CDR1 is SGDLS, CDR2 YYNGEE. The J segment lost 2 bases and the V segment lost 4 bases, leaving 10 bases of the junction unmatched. CDR3 length equals 16 residues. CDR3 protein: CASSITPGGQQETQYF. CDR3 bases: TGTGCCAGCAGCATTACACCGGGAGGGCAGCAAGAGACCCAGTACTTC.

This chain joins TRBV7-3 and TRBJ2-2; D gene ambiguous. In germline, CDR1 is SGHTA, CDR2 FQGTGA. The CDR3 spans 12 residues. Trimming took 1 base from V and 6 from J, leaving 3 bases between them. The CDR3 DNA follows: TGTGCCAGCAGCTTAATTCCCGGGGAGCTGTTTTTT. This encodes CASSLIPGELFF.

CDR3 sequence (DNA): TGTGCCAGCAGTTTATGGCAGCTCCAGGAGCCCCAGTACTTC. This codes for CASSLWQLQEPQYF. The V call is TRBV28, the J call TRBJ2-5; unclear D gene. The CDR3 spans 14 residues. The germline CDR1 and CDR2 sequences are MDHEN and SYDVKM. V was shortened by 0 bases and J by 9 bases, with 14 bases between the two germline ends.

This chain connects TRBV27 to TRBJ2-5, with D possibly matching TRBD1 (6 bases). The CDR3 is 14 residues long. Trimming pared 4 bases from V and 2 bases from J, leaving 11 bases between. Germline CDR1 MNHEY, CDR2 SMNVEV (reference sequence). The CDR3 protein is CASSSQGQQETQYF. The CDR3 nucleotides read TGTGCCAGCAGTTCTCAAGGACAGCAAGAGACCCAGTACTTC.

This rearrangement joins TRBV11-3 to TRBJ2-5, with D uncertain. V was shortened by 5 bases and J by 2 bases, with 9 bases between the two germline ends. CDR1 and CDR2 (germline): SGHNT, YENEEA. CDR3 length: 13 amino acids. This CDR3 is CASSLYLQETQYF. The DNA of the CDR3 is TGTGCCAGCAGCCTCTATTTGCAAGAGACCCAGTACTTC.

The genes are TRBV5-1 and TRBJ2-7, with TRBD1 as a possible D gene (5 bases). In germline, CDR1 is SGHRS, CDR2 YFSETQ. The CDR3 sequence is 13 residues long. V was trimmed by 1 base and J by 7 bases, leaving 12 bases between them. CDR3 protein: CASSLWGGEEQYF. The CDR3 DNA follows: TGCGCCAGCAGCTTGTGGGGCGGAGAGGAGCAGTACTTC.

In its sample, this clone was seen once. V and J are TRBV9 and TRBJ2-5; 10 nucleotides agree with TRBD2. The trim removed 3 bases at V and 4 bases at J, leaving 0 bases unmatched. The CDR3 extends over 13 amino acids. From germline, CDR1 is SGDLS and CDR2 YYNGEE. CDR3 in DNA: TGTGCCAGCAGCGGGACTAGCGGAGAGACCCAGTACTTC. Protein sequence: CASSGTSGETQYF. Drawing the rest from reference TRBV9 and TRBJ2-5, the complete variable domain is DSGVTQTPKHLITATGQRVTLRCSPRSGDLSVYWYQQSLDQGLQFLIQYYNGEERAKGNILERFSAQQFPDLHSELNLSSLELGDSALYFCASSGTSGETQYFGPGTRLLVL.

This chain links TRBV7-2 with TRBJ2-5; TRBD1 or TRBD2 may be the D gene (5 bases each). From germline, CDR1 is SGHTA and CDR2 FQGNSA. Trimming pared 1 base from V and 13 bases from J, leaving 16 bases between. The CDR3 contains 13 residues. CDR3 sequence: CASSLGGRPRAYF. CDR3 DNA sequence: TGTGCCAGCAGCTTAGGGGGACGGCCTCGGGCGTACTTC. Full variable domain (rest looked up from reference TRBV7-2 and TRBJ2-5): GAGVSQSPSNKVTEKGKDVELRCDPISGHTALYWYRQSLGQGLEFLIYFQGNSAPDKSGLPSDRFSAERTGGSVSTLTIQRTQQEDSAVYLCASSLGGRPRAYFGPGTRLLVL.

The genes are TRBV7-9 and TRBJ1-4; a weak D match, TRBD1 (5 bases). The germline gives CDR1 SEHNR, CDR2 FQNEAQ (reference sequence). V shed 1 base and J shed 8 bases, with 14 bases lying between them. The CDR3 loop spans 15 amino acids. CDR3 bases: TGTGCCAGCAGCTTAGACGGGGCGACGGGGGAAAAACTGTTTTTT. As protein: CASSLDGATGEKLFF.

The rearrangement links TRBV10-3 to TRBJ2-7, with D possibly TRBD1 on 5 matching bases. Germline CDR1 reads ENHRY; CDR2 reads SYGVKD. V dropped 10 bases and J dropped 6 bases, with 13 bases sitting between them. The CDR3 consists of 11 residues. The CDR3 sequence is CATETDGEQYF. The CDR3 DNA follows: TGTGCCACCGAGACAGATGGCGAGCAGTACTTC.

The gene calls are TRBV14 and TRBJ2-5; 11 positions match TRBD2. J lost 1 base, V lost 5 bases, and 3 bases had no gene match. Looked up from germline, CDR1 is SGHDN and CDR2 is FVKESK. The CDR3 is made up of 15 amino acids. Here the CDR3 reads CASSGLAGSQETQYF. The CDR3, as DNA: TGTGCCAGCAGCGGACTAGCGGGCTCCCAAGAGACCCAGTACTTC. Full variable domain (remainder filled in from reference TRBV14 and TRBJ2-5): EAGVTQFPSHSVIEKGQTVTLRCDPISGHDNLYWYRRVMGKEIKFLLHFVKESKQDESGMPNNRFLAERTGGTYSTLKVQPAELEDSGVYFCASSGLAGSQETQYFGPGTRLLVL.

The V and J genes are TRBV12-5 and TRBJ2-5; D may match TRBD1 or TRBD2 (5 bases each). The CDR3 is made up of 15 amino acids. Per the germline V gene, CDR1 is LGHNT and CDR2 is FRNRAP. V gave up 5 bases and J gave up 5 bases, with 18 bases separating them. DNA of the CDR3: TGTGCTAGTGGTACAGAACGGGACCCGAGGGAGACCCAGTACTTC. Encoded protein: CASGTERDPRETQYF.